These 17 T cell receptor beta chains share one sample of origin, sequenced in a study of T cell changes during pregnancy in multiple sclerosis. Clones were read by immunoSEQ multiplex PCR, and TCRdb kept only the in-frame ones, dropping some. The profile shows some 100,000 clones, about 91% of them singletons. The sequenced sample was peripheral blood, obtained in the second trimester of pregnancy. The receptors stem from a female donor with multiple sclerosis, enrolled in a pregnancy study.

This clone is a singleton in its sample. The rearrangement uses TRBV30 and TRBJ2-5, with D possibly being TRBD2 (5 bases). The germline gives CDR1 GTSNPN, CDR2 SVGIG (reference sequence). This CDR3 region has 13 residues. V shed 2 bases and J shed 2 bases, with 9 bases lying between them. The CDR3 spells CAWSRGGQETQYF. DNA of the CDR3: TGTGCCTGGAGTCGGGGTGGACAAGAGACCCAGTACTTC.

The chain uses TRBV7-6 and TRBJ2-7; D is possibly TRBD1 (6 bases). V lost 5 bases, J lost 1 base, and 15 bases lay in between. Per the germline V gene, CDR1 is SGHVS and CDR2 is FNYEAQ. The CDR3 extends over 15 amino acids. The CDR3 loop is CASSQTGQGSYEQYF. The DNA for the CDR3 is TGTGCCAGCAGCCAAACAGGGCAGGGATCCTACGAGCAGTACTTC. Full variable domain (outside the CDR3, taken from reference TRBV7-6 and TRBJ2-7): GAGVSQSPRYKVTKRGQDVALRCDPISGHVSLYWYRQALGQGPEFLTYFNYEAQQDKSGLPNDRFSAERPEGSISTLTIQRTEQRDSAMYRCASSQTGQGSYEQYFGPGTRLTVT.

This chain connects TRBV30 to TRBJ2-4, with TRBD1 matching 8 bases. Trimming at V came to 1 base and at J to 12 bases, leaving 5 bases not matched to a gene. The CDR3 loop spans 12 amino acids. Germline CDR1 and CDR2: GTSNPN and SVGIG (reference sequence). CDR3 amino acids: CAWSDGTGYQYF. The CDR3 nucleotides are TGTGCCTGGAGTGATGGGACAGGATATCAGTACTTC.

The genes are TRBV4-2 and TRBJ2-7; possibly TRBD2 for D (7 bases). Germline CDR1 and CDR2: LGHNA and YNFKEQ. CDR3 size: 15 residues. Trimming took off 8 bases at V and 2 bases at J, with 19 bases between the two ends. As DNA, the CDR3 is TGTGCCAGCGGACTGGGGGCTAGCGGAGCCTACGAGCAGTACTTC. The encoded protein is CASGLGASGAYEQYF.

This chain uses TRBV6-5 with TRBJ2-5; maybe TRBD2 (5 bases). In germline, CDR1 is MNHEY, CDR2 SVGAGI. This CDR3 has 16 amino acids. V was pared by 2 bases and J by 2 bases, with 15 bases between. Here the CDR3 reads CASSYGGSLYQETQYF. In nucleotides, the CDR3 is TGTGCCAGCAGTTACGGAGGAAGCCTTTATCAAGAGACCCAGTACTTC.

In its sample, this clone was seen once. The chain carries TRBV4-2 and TRBJ2-7; 7 nucleotides align to TRBD2. The CDR3 length is 15 residues. Germline V gives CDR1 LGHNA, CDR2 YNFKEQ. Unmatched junction bases numbered 9, after V lost 0 bases and J lost 7 bases. The CDR3: CASSQDLAGAGEQYF. CDR3 nucleotides: TGTGCCAGCAGCCAAGATTTGGCGGGAGCGGGTGAGCAGTACTTC.

The chain has TRBV6-1 and TRBJ2-7; D perhaps matches TRBD1 (6 bases). Germline CDR1 MNHNS, CDR2 SASEGT. The CDR3 has 14 amino acids. V was cut by 8 bases and J by 2 bases, with 16 bases left in between. CDR3 in amino acids: CASLTGALPYEQYF. The CDR3 coding sequence is TGTGCCAGCCTGACAGGAGCCCTTCCCTACGAGCAGTACTTC.

This chain connects TRBV11-1 to TRBJ2-3; 7 bases line up with TRBD2. Trimming removed 4 bases from V and 3 bases from J; junction bases left unmatched: 7. Germline loops: CDR1 SGHAT, CDR2 FQDESV (reference sequence). The CDR3 runs to 15 residues. The CDR3 here is CASSSGGEWTDTQYF. CDR3 nucleotide sequence: TGTGCCAGCAGCTCTGGGGGGGAGTGGACAGATACGCAGTATTTT.

The CDR3 DNA is TGTGCCAGCAGTTTGAAGGGTCGTGGACTGGGAAAACTGTTTTTT. Amino acids: CASSLKGRGLGKLFF. The rearrangement links TRBV28 to TRBJ1-4; D gene unclear. This CDR3 has 15 amino acids. Trimming left V 3 bases short and J 10 bases short, with 18 bases between. CDR1 is MDHEN and CDR2 is SYDVKM in the germline V gene.

This chain connects TRBV5-6 to TRBJ1-2; D unresolved. Germline V gene lookup returns CDR1 SGHDT and CDR2 YYEEEE. The CDR3 loop spans 15 amino acids. V lost 1 base and J 8 bases, leaving 18 bases between the germline ends. DNA for the CDR3: TGTGCCAGCAGCTTGTCGGCAGCGTTCTATGGAGGCTACACCTTC. Its translation: CASSLSAAFYGGYTF. Together with reference TRBV5-6 and TRBJ1-2, the CDR3 gives the full variable domain: DAGVTQSPTHLIKTRGQQVTLRCSPKSGHDTVSWYQQALGQGPQFIFQYYEEEERQRGNFPDRFSGHQFPNYSSELNVNALLLGDSALYLCASSLSAAFYGGYTFGSGTRLTVV.

The V and J genes are TRBV5-1 and TRBJ2-7; 11 positions match TRBD2. Germline V gene sequence: CDR1 SGHRS, CDR2 YFSETQ. This CDR3 region has 16 residues. With V trimmed by 3 bases and J by 0 bases, 5 bases remained unmatched. CDR3 in amino acids: CASSSGLAGLSYEQYF. For the CDR3, the DNA is TGCGCCAGCAGCTCCGGACTAGCGGGCCTCTCCTACGAGCAGTACTTC.

This chain joins TRBV9 and TRBJ2-7; tentatively, D is TRBD2 (5 bases). The V end lost 0 bases, the J end lost 6 bases, and 16 bases lay between the germline ends. Per the germline V gene, CDR1 is SGDLS and CDR2 is YYNGEE. This CDR3 has 15 residues. The CDR3 DNA is TGTGCCAGCAGCGTAGACCCCCGGGGTCGGAGCGAGCAGTACTTC. It codes for CASSVDPRGRSEQYF.

This clone was detected a few times. This rearrangement joins TRBV29-1 to TRBJ2-2; a weak D match, TRBD1 (7 bases). Germline V gene sequence: CDR1 SQVTM, CDR2 ANQGSEA. This CDR3 has 15 residues. The V gene lost 8 bases and the J gene lost 5 bases, with 21 bases spanning the gap. The CDR3 coding sequence is TGCAGCTGCAGGAGGGGGACAGATATGACCGGGGAGCTGTTTTTT. It encodes CSCRRGTDMTGELFF.

This clone was detected only a few times. The rearrangement joins TRBV7-9 to TRBJ2-7, with unresolved D. This CDR3 is built from 12 residues. The V gene's germline CDR1 is SEHNR and CDR2 FQNEAQ (reference sequence). With 6 bases removed from V and 2 bases from J, the gap between germline ends came to 8 bases. The CDR3 DNA sequence: TGTGCCAGCAGTCGTAGCCCCTACGAGCAGTACTTC. Translating gives CASSRSPYEQYF.

This chain uses TRBV16 with TRBJ2-7; 7 nucleotides agree with TRBD2. The CDR3 is 15 amino acids. The ends lost 2 bases at V and 3 bases at J; junction bases unmatched: 7. Looked up from germline, CDR1 is KGHSY and CDR2 is FQNENV. The CDR3 sequence is CASSQGLGLGYEQYF. CDR3 DNA sequence: TGTGCCAGCAGCCAAGGACTAGGGCTGGGCTACGAGCAGTACTTC.

DNA for the CDR3: TGTGCCAGCAGCTGGAAGACAGGGGGCAAGTCCTACGAGCAGTACTTC. Its protein product is CASSWKTGGKSYEQYF. The chain carries TRBV5-6 and TRBJ2-7; TRBD1 aligns across 10 bases. The CDR3 totals 16 residues. V shed 3 bases and J 1 base; nucleotides not matched to a gene: 7. Germline V lookup: CDR1 SGHDT, CDR2 YYEEEE.

The chain carries TRBV4-1 and TRBJ2-3, with 10 positions matching TRBD1. V trimming: 0 bases; J trimming: 5 bases; junction bases outside the gene matches: 8. The CDR3 consists of 17 residues. Germline CDR1 is MGHRA and CDR2 is YSYEKL. The CDR3 DNA is TGCGCCAGCAGCCAAGATGGGCCCGGGACAGGGGAAGATACGCAGTATTTT. Translated: CASSQDGPGTGEDTQYF.